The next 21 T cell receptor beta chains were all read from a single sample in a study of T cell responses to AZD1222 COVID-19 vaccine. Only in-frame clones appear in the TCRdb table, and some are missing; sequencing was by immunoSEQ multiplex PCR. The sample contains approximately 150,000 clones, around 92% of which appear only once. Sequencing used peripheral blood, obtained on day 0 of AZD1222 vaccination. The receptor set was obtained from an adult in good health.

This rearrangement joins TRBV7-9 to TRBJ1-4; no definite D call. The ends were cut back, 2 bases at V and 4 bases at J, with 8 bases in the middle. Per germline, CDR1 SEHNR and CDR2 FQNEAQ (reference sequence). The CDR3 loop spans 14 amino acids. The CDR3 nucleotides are TGTGCCAGCAGCTTAAGGGTGGATAATGAAAAACTGTTTTTT. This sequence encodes CASSLRVDNEKLFF.

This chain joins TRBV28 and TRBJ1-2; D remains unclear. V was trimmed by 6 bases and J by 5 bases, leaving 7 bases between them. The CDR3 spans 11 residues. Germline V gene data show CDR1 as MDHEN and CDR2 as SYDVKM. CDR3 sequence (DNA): TGTGCCAGCAGCCCGGGGTATGGCTACACCTTC. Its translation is CASSPGYGYTF.

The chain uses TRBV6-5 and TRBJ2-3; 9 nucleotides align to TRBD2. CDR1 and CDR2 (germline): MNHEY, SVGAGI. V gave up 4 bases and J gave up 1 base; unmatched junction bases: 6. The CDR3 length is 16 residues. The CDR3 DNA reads TGTGCCAGCAGTTCCTTGACTAGCGGACGCACAGATACGCAGTATTTT. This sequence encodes CASSSLTSGRTDTQYF.

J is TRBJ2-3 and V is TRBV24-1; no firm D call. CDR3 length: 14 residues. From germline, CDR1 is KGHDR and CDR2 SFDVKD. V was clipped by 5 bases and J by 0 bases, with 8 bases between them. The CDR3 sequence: CATSAGSSTDTQYF. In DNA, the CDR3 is TGTGCCACCAGTGCCGGGTCTAGCACAGATACGCAGTATTTT.

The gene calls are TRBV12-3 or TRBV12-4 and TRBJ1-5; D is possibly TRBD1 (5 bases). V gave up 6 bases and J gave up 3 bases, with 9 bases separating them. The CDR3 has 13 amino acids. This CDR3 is CASRRGVNQPQHF. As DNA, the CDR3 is TGTGCCAGCAGGAGAGGGGTCAATCAGCCCCAGCATTTT.

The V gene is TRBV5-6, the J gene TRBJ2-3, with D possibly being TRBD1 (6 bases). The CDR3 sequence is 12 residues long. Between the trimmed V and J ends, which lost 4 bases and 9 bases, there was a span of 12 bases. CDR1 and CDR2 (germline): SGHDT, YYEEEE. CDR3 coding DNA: TGTGCCAGCAGCCCCGGACAGTCAACGCAGTATTTT. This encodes CASSPGQSTQYF.

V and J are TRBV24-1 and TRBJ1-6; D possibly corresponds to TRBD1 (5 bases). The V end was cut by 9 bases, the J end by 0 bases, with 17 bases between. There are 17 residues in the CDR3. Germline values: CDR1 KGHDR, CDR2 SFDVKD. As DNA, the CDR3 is TGTGCCACCGACGGGGGTGGCGGTAGCTCCTATAATTCACCCCTCCACTTT. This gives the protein CATDGGGGSSYNSPLHF.

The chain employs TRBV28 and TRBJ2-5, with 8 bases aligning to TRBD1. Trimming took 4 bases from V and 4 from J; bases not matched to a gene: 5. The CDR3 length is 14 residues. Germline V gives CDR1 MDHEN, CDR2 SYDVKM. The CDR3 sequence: CASSSGQGRETQYF. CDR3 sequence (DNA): TGTGCCAGCAGTTCAGGACAGGGCCGAGAGACCCAGTACTTC.

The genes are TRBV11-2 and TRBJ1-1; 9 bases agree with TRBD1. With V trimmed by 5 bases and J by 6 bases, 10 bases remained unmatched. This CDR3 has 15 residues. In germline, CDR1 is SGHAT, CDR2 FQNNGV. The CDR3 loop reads CASSTGQGSDPEAFF. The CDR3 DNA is TGTGCCAGCAGCACAGGACAGGGGTCGGATCCTGAAGCTTTCTTT.

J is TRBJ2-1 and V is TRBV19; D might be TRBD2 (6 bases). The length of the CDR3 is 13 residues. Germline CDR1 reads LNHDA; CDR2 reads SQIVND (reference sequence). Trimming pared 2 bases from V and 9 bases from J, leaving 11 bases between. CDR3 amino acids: CASSIRSGFEQFF. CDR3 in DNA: TGTGCCAGTAGTATAAGGAGCGGGTTTGAGCAGTTCTTC.

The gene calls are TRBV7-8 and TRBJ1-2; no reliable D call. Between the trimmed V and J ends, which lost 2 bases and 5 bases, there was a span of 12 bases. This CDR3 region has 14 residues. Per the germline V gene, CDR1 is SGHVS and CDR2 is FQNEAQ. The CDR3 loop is CASSLISSPYGYTF. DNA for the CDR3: TGTGCCAGCAGCTTAATTTCCAGTCCGTATGGCTACACCTTC.

The CDR3 region has the DNA TGTGCCAGCAGCACCGGGACAGGTTCCTACAATGAGCAGTTCTTC. As protein: CASSTGTGSYNEQFF. The rearrangement joins TRBV11-2 to TRBJ2-1, with 8 bases lining up with TRBD1. The CDR3 spans 15 residues. V gave up 5 bases and J gave up 1 base; unmatched junction bases: 4. Germline-derived CDR1 and CDR2 are SGHAT and FQNNGV.

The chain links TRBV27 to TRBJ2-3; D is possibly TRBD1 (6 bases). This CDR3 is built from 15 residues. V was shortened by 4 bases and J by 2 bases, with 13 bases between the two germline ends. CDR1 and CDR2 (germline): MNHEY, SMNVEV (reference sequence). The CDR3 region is CASSSARDNTDTQYF. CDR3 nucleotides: TGTGCCAGCAGTTCCGCAAGGGACAACACAGATACGCAGTATTTT.

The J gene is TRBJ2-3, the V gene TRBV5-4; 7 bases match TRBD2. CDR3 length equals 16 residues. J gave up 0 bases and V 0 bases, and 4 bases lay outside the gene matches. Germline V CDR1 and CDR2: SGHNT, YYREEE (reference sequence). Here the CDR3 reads CASSLGASGSTDTQYF. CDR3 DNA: TGTGCCAGCAGCTTGGGGGCTAGCGGTAGCACAGATACGCAGTATTTT. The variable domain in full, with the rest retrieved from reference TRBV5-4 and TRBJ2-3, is ETGVTQSPTHLIKTRGQQVTLRCSSQSGHNTVSWYQQALGQGPQFIFQYYREEENGRGNFPPRFSGLQFPNYSSELNVNALELDDSALYLCASSLGASGSTDTQYFGPGTRLTVL.

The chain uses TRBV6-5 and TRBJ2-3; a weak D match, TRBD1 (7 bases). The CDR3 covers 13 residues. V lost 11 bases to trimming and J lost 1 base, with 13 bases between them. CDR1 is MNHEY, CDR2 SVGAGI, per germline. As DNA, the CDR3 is TGTGCCGCCGGAGGGGGCGGCACAGATACGCAGTATTTT. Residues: CAAGGGGTDTQYF.

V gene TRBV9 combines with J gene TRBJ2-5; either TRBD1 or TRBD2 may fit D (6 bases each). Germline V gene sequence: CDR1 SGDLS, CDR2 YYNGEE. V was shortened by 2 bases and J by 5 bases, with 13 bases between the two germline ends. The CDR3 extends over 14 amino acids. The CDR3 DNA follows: TGTGCCAGCAGCGTTTCCCAGGGGAGGGAGACCCAGTACTTC. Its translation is CASSVSQGRETQYF.

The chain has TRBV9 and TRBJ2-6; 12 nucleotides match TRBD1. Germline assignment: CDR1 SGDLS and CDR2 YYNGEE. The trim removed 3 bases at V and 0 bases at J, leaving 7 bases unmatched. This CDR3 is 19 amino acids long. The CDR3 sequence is CASSALPGQGASGANVLTF. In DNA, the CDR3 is TGTGCCAGCAGCGCCCTTCCGGGACAGGGGGCCTCTGGGGCCAACGTCCTGACTTTC. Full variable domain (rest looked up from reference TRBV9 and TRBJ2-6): DSGVTQTPKHLITATGQRVTLRCSPRSGDLSVYWYQQSLDQGLQFLIQYYNGEERAKGNILERFSAQQFPDLHSELNLSSLELGDSALYFCASSALPGQGASGANVLTFGAGSRLTVL.

CDR3 sequence reads: CASSPPVPGYSNQPQHF. CDR3 DNA: TGTGCCAGCTCACCGCCGGTTCCGGGGTATAGCAATCAGCCCCAGCATTTT. This chain connects TRBV18 to TRBJ1-5; D unresolved. The CDR3 runs 17 residues. The germline gives CDR1 KGHSH, CDR2 LQKENI. V shed 3 bases and J shed 0 bases, with 15 bases lying between them.

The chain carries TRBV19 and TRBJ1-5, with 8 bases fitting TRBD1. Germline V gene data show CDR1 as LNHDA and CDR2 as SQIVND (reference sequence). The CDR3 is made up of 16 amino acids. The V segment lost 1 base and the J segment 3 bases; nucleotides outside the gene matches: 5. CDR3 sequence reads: CASSIVGQGVNQPQHF. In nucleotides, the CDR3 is TGTGCCAGTAGTATAGTTGGACAGGGCGTCAATCAGCCCCAGCATTTT.

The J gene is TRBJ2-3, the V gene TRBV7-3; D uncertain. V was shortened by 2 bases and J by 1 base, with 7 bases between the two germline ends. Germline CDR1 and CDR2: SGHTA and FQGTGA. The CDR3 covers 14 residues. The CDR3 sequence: CASSLRTGTDTQYF. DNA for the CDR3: TGTGCCAGCAGCTTACGTACCGGCACAGATACGCAGTATTTT.

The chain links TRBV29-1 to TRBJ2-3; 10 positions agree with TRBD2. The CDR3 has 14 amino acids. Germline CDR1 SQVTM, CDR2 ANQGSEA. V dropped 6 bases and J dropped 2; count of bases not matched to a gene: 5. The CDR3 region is CSVGAGGNTDTQYF. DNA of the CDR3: TGCAGCGTCGGAGCGGGGGGGAACACAGATACGCAGTATTTT.